The T cell receptor beta chain described here comes from a study of PD-1 blockade in classical Hodgkin lymphoma (TCRdb year 2020). About the full investigation: Nivolumab dosing was 3 mg/kg intravenously every 2 weeks, continuing until either disease progression or unacceptable toxicity. A peripheral blood immune signature of response to PD-1 blockade in classical Hodgkin lymphoma was defined using TCR beta sequencing and CyTOF. Study-level results and caveats: A significant rise by C4D1 was seen in CD4+ but not CD8+ TCR diversity (p=0.0027 vs p=0.16), with the rise being most apparent in complete responders (p=0.02). Trial patients achieving complete response had baseline diversity similar to newly diagnosed patients, whereas partial responders and progressors had significantly lower diversity. Baseline TCR diversity was reported as lower in newly diagnosed patients than in healthy donors, and lower still in relapsed/refractory patients. Only a single clinical trial cohort was studied, and what caused the repertoire differences, possibly disease activity or prior therapy, remained undefined. Patients starting nivolumab less than 1 year after ASCT had lower diversity and were excluded from later analyses to avoid confounding by immune reconstitution.

The time point label, as the study defines it: cycle 4 day 1 (C4D1), after less than 7 weeks of nivolumab. Relapse after autologous stem cell transplantation had occurred in all trial patients, and cohorts A, B and C were distinguished by prior brentuximab vedotin exposure. A total of fewer than 70 patients with relapsed/refractory classical Hodgkin lymphoma made up the trial cohort, and each patient's best overall response was complete response, partial response or progressive disease. In the multi-cohort phase II CheckMate 205 trial, trial patients received single-agent nivolumab. An independent review committee assessed best overall response using the 2007 International Working Group response criteria. PBMCs from the trial were collected at three points: immediately before nivolumab initiation (C1D1), and during therapy at cycle 2 day 1 and cycle 4 day 1. Peripheral blood was collected in 8 mL Vacutainer Cell Preparation Tubes, from which PBMCs were isolated by centrifugation and then cryopreserved.

The germline V gene specifies SGHRS as CDR1 and YFSETQ as CDR2. There are 18 amino acids in the CDR3, from cysteine to phenylalanine inclusive. The CDR3 DNA has 54 bases and is translated from base 1. The germline V and J ends show losses of 0 bases and 3 bases respectively, and no gene match explains 10 bases of the junction. The Qiagen DNeasy kit was used to extract genomic DNA from unsorted PBMCs and from the negatively selected CD4+ and CD8+ fractions. Amplification of TCR beta CDR3 regions was done by immunoSEQ multiplex PCR with primers that anneal to V and J segments. A synthetic immune receptor repertoire was used to minimize amplification bias, and any residual bias was removed computationally once sequencing was done. Turning to the authors' computational methods: Custom Python scripts were used to quantify repertoire diversity as the Shannon entropy index. The unsorted, CD4+ and CD8+ repertoires were each analyzed separately, with the exception of combined analyses, where CD4+ and CD8+ sequences were merged in silico. Clonal expansion was defined as a frequency increase of at least 2-fold after treatment compared with C1D1, and clones undetected at baseline were assigned a pseudocount of 0.5. Clones with 0 or 1 copy at C1D1 were classified as singleton clones, and clones with 2 or more copies were classified as non-singleton clones. By matching protein sequences in sorted samples from the same patient, clones expanded in unsorted samples were annotated as CD4+, CD8+ or unknown. Wilcoxon tests on paired samples were used to test changes in diversity from C1D1 to C4D1. This is the immuneACCESS table as TCRdb keeps it, with only in-frame sequences that have V and J called. A part of the clones is gone; compared with another copy, unresolved V genes explain less than half, and the rest is unexplained. V, J and clone size were drawn from that table, and D and trimming were deduced from the DNA. For this sample there are roughly 64,000 clones; approximately 94% appear just once. Around 8% of the sample lies in the top ten.

About this clone: What antigen it recognizes has not been identified. No clone much larger than this one lies a single base away; base qualities are absent.

In this chain, TRBV5-1 is recombined with TRBJ2-3; the central 10 bases match TRBD2. The sample here was peripheral blood mononuclear cells (PBMCs), taken before the fourth cycle of nivolumab. This TCR was sampled from a human donor with classical Hodgkin lymphoma. The sequence in DNA is TGCGCCAGCAGCTTGGAAGCGGGAGGGACCTTTATGACAGATACGCAGTATTTT. This sequence encodes CASSLEAGGTFMTDTQYF.